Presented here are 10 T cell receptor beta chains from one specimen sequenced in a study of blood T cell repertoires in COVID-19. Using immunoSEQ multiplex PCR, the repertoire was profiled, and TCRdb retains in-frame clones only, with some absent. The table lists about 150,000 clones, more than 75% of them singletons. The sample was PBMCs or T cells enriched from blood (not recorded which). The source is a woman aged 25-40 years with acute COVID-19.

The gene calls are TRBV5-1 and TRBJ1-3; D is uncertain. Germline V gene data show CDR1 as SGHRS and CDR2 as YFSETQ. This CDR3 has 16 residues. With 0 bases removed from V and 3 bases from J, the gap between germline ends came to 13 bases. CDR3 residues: CASSLDPGLSGNTIYF. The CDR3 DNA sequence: TGCGCCAGCAGCTTGGATCCAGGTCTGAGTGGAAACACCATATATTTT.

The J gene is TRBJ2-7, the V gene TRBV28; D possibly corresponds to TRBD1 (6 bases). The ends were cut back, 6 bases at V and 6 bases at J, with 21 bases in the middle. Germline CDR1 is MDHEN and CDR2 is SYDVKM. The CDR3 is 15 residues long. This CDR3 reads CASRPTRALGAEQYF. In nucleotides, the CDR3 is TGTGCCAGCAGGCCGACAAGGGCTCTGGGGGCCGAGCAGTACTTC.

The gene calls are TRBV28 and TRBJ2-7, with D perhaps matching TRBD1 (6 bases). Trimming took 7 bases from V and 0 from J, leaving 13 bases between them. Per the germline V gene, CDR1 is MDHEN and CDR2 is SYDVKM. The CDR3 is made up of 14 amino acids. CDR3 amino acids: CASKTGHSSYEQYF. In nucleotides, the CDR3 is TGTGCCAGCAAAACGGGACACAGCTCCTACGAGCAGTACTTC. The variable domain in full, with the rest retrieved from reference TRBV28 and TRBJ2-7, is DVKVTQSSRYLVKRTGEKVFLECVQDMDHENMFWYRQDPGLGLRLIYFSYDVKMKEKGDIPEGYSVSREKKERFSLILESASTNQTSMYLCASKTGHSSYEQYFGPGTRLTVT.

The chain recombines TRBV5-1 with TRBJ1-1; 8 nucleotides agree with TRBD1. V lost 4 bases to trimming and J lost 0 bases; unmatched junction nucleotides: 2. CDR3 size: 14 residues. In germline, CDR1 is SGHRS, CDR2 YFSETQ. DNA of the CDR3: TGCGCCAGCAGCCCGGACAGGGTGAACACTGAAGCTTTCTTT. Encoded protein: CASSPDRVNTEAFF.

CDR3 in DNA: TGCAGCGCCCCCCTTCAGGGTAACTATGGCTACACCTTC. This encodes CSAPLQGNYGYTF. V and J are TRBV29-1 and TRBJ1-2; D perhaps matches TRBD1 (5 bases). This CDR3 is 13 amino acids long. V dropped 7 bases and J dropped 1 base, with 13 bases sitting between them. Germline V CDR1 and CDR2: SQVTM, ANQGSEA.

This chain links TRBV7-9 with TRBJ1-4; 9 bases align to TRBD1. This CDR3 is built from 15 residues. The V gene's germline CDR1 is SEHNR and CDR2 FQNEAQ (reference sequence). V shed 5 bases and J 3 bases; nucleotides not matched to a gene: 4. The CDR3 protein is CASSRTGDANEKLFF. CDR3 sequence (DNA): TGTGCCAGCAGCCGGACAGGGGACGCTAATGAAAAACTGTTTTTT.

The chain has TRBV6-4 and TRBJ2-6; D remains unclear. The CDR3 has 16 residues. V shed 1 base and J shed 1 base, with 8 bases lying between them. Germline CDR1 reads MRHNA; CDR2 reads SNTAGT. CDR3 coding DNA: TGTGCCAGCAGTGACTTACCAGGATCTGGGGCCAACGTCCTGACTTTC. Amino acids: CASSDLPGSGANVLTF.

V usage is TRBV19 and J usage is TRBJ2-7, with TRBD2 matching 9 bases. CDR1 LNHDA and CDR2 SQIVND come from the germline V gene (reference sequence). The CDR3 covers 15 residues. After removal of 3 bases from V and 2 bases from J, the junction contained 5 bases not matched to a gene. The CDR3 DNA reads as TGTGCCAGTAGTATCTTAGCGGGAGAAACCTACGAGCAGTACTTC. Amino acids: CASSILAGETYEQYF.

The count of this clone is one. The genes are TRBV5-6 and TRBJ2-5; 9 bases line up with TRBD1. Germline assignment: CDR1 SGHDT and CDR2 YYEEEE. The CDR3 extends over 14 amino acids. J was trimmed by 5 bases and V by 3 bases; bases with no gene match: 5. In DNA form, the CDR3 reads TGTGCCAGCAGCTGGGGACAGGGTTATGAGACCCAGTACTTC. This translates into CASSWGQGYETQYF. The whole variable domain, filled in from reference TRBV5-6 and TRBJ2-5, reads DAGVTQSPTHLIKTRGQQVTLRCSPKSGHDTVSWYQQALGQGPQFIFQYYEEEERQRGNFPDRFSGHQFPNYSSELNVNALLLGDSALYLCASSWGQGYETQYFGPGTRLLVL.

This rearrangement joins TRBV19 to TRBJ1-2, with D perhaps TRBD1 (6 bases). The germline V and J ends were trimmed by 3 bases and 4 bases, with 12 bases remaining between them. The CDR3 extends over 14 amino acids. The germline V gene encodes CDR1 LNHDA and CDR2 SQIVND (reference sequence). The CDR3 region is CASSIGGQSYGYTF. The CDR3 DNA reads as TGTGCCAGTAGTATCGGAGGACAGAGCTATGGCTACACCTTC.